Listed here are 32 T cell receptor beta chains from one sample, sequenced in a study of blood T cell repertoires in COVID-19. Some clones are missing from TCRdb's copy, which holds only in-frame ones; the method was immunoSEQ multiplex PCR. The sample holds about 240,000 clones, approximately 86% seen once. Sequencing was done on a sample of PBMCs or T cells enriched from blood (not recorded which). The source of these receptors is a woman in her thirties or forties with acute COVID-19.

The chain uses TRBV28 and TRBJ2-1, with 9 bases that match TRBD1. The germline gives CDR1 MDHEN, CDR2 SYDVKM. V lost 6 bases, J lost 0 bases, and 6 bases stayed unmatched. The CDR3 runs 16 residues. The CDR3 nucleotides read TGTGCCAGCAGGCTCCCGGGACAGGGCTCCTACAATGAGCAGTTCTTC. Encoded protein: CASRLPGQGSYNEQFF.

The rearrangement uses TRBV6-5 and TRBJ1-1; weak D call: TRBD1 (5 bases). The V and J ends lost 4 bases and 1 base respectively, with 10 bases between them. Looked up from germline, CDR1 is MNHEY and CDR2 is SVGAGI. This CDR3 has 14 amino acids. CDR3 residues: CASSSVRANTEAFF. The DNA for the CDR3 is TGTGCCAGCAGTTCAGTCAGGGCGAACACTGAAGCTTTCTTT.

The CDR3 DNA reads as TGTGCCAGCAGCCCCAGGTCTAATGAGCAGTTCTTC. It is translated as CASSPRSNEQFF. The V gene is TRBV11-3, the J gene TRBJ2-1; no reliable D call. Germline V lookup: CDR1 SGHNT, CDR2 YENEEA. Trimming took 5 bases from V and 7 from J, leaving 9 bases between them. The CDR3 runs 12 residues.

The V gene is TRBV3-1 (or the pseudogene TRBV3-2), the J gene TRBJ2-1, with a weak D call TRBD1 (6 bases). Between the trimmed V and J ends, which lost 1 base and 6 bases, there was a span of 16 bases. Germline V gene data show CDR1 as LGHDT and CDR2 as YNNKEL (reference sequence). The CDR3 is 16 amino acids. In DNA form, the CDR3 reads TGTGCCAGCAGCCAAGGGCTGGGACAAGGGGGCAATGAGCAGTTCTTC. It encodes CASSQGLGQGGNEQFF.

V and J are TRBV5-1 and TRBJ2-1; 12 nucleotides match TRBD2. CDR1 is SGHRS and CDR2 is YFSETQ in the germline V gene. The CDR3 runs 15 residues. The V gene end was trimmed by 5 bases and the J gene end by 8 bases; junction bases not matched to a gene: 8. The CDR3 region is CASSPRLAGVYEQFF. DNA of the CDR3: TGCGCCAGCAGTCCAAGACTAGCGGGAGTCTATGAGCAGTTCTTC.

The rearrangement joins TRBV24-1 to TRBJ2-3, with D perhaps TRBD2 (5 bases). CDR3 size: 15 residues. Looked up from germline, CDR1 is KGHDR and CDR2 is SFDVKD. The V gene lost 5 bases and the J gene lost 0 bases, with 11 bases spanning the gap. The CDR3 protein is CATSAGSPSTDTQYF. The CDR3 DNA follows: TGTGCCACCAGTGCGGGGTCTCCTAGCACAGATACGCAGTATTTT.

By frequency in the sample, this clone is large. V gene TRBV7-2 combines with J gene TRBJ2-4; D unresolved. V lost 0 bases and J 5 bases, leaving 8 bases between the germline ends. The CDR3 extends over 14 amino acids. Looked up from germline, CDR1 is SGHTA and CDR2 is FQGNSA. Here the CDR3 DNA reads TGTGCCAGCAGCTTAGCGTGGCCACAAAACATTCAGTACTTC. It yields the protein CASSLAWPQNIQYF.

The chain joins TRBV25-1 to TRBJ2-1; no clear D. The V gene lost 2 bases and the J gene lost 9 bases, with 23 bases spanning the gap. This CDR3 is built from 17 residues. Germline V gene sequence: CDR1 MGHDK, CDR2 SYGVNS. This chain's CDR3 is CASSERLGAFGKSEQFF. CDR3 nucleotides: TGTGCCAGCAGTGAAAGGTTAGGAGCATTTGGTAAATCTGAGCAGTTCTTC.

The chain carries TRBV19 and TRBJ2-1; 10 nucleotides line up with TRBD2. Germline-derived CDR1 and CDR2 are LNHDA and SQIVND (reference sequence). With 5 bases clipped from V and 5 bases from J, the junction kept 15 bases outside the gene matches. CDR3 length equals 18 residues. CDR3 in amino acids: CASSPLAGVSSMNNEQFF. The CDR3 region has the DNA TGTGCCAGTAGTCCTCTAGCGGGAGTGTCCTCCATGAACAATGAGCAGTTCTTC.

The chain joins TRBV27 to TRBJ2-7; 9 bases line up with TRBD1. Germline CDR1 is MNHEY and CDR2 is SMNVEV (reference sequence). The CDR3 totals 15 residues. The trim removed 5 bases at V and 2 bases at J, leaving 7 bases unmatched. CDR3 bases: TGTGCCAGCAGTCCCCGGACAGGGGAGACCTACGAGCAGTACTTC. Translation: CASSPRTGETYEQYF.

The chain carries TRBV19 and TRBJ1-1; 10 bases map to TRBD1. This CDR3 has 16 residues. Looked up from germline, CDR1 is LNHDA and CDR2 is SQIVND (reference sequence). The J segment lost 3 bases and the V segment lost 5 bases, leaving 9 bases of the junction unmatched. The CDR3 reads CASSPTGTGVYTEAFF. CDR3 sequence (DNA): TGTGCCAGTAGTCCGACCGGGACAGGGGTATACACTGAAGCTTTCTTT.

This clone was detected a few times. The V call is TRBV20-1, the J call TRBJ1-2; 10 bases fit TRBD1. Looked up from germline, CDR1 is DFQATT and CDR2 is SNEGSKA (reference sequence). Trimming took 7 bases from V and 4 from J; bases not matched to a gene: 0. The CDR3 extends over 11 amino acids. CDR3 bases: TGCAGTGGGACAGGGGGCTATGGCTACACCTTC. This sequence encodes CSGTGGYGYTF.

The V and J genes are TRBV7-9 and TRBJ2-1, with D maybe TRBD1 (6 bases). The V gene's germline CDR1 is SEHNR and CDR2 FQNEAQ (reference sequence). The CDR3 contains 16 residues. With 2 bases removed from V and 8 bases from J, the gap between germline ends came to 19 bases. For the CDR3, the DNA is TGTGCCAGCAGCTTATCTAGTACCCCAGGGGTGGATGAGCAGTTCTTC. Translated: CASSLSSTPGVDEQFF.

V usage is TRBV11-2 and J usage is TRBJ2-7, with D uncertain. The CDR3 runs to 14 residues. Trimming removed 0 bases from V and 9 bases from J, with 15 bases in between. Germline V gene lookup returns CDR1 SGHAT and CDR2 FQNNGV. In nucleotides, the CDR3 is TGTGCCAGCAGCTTAGAGGCCAGTCTTAGAGGGCAGTACTTC. It specifies CASSLEASLRGQYF.

The chain uses TRBV7-6 and TRBJ2-3; D may be TRBD2 (5 bases). Germline loops: CDR1 SGHVS, CDR2 FNYEAQ. V was shortened by 1 base and J by 0 bases, with 20 bases between the two germline ends. The length of the CDR3 is 19 residues. CDR3 loop: CASSLGSRAATKSTDTQYF. Written as DNA, the CDR3 is TGTGCCAGCAGCTTAGGATCGCGAGCGGCAACCAAAAGCACAGATACGCAGTATTTT.

This chain connects TRBV11-3 to TRBJ2-1; the match to TRBD2 covers 7 bases. The CDR3 is 19 residues long. CDR1 and CDR2 from the germline V gene are SGHNT and YENEEA. Germline trimming cut 5 bases from V and 7 bases from J; bases unmatched to any gene: 23. The CDR3 spells CASSHPSSPKAGKGNEQFF. CDR3 DNA: TGTGCCAGCAGCCATCCCTCGTCTCCGAAAGCGGGAAAGGGAAATGAGCAGTTCTTC.

The genes are TRBV5-6 and TRBJ2-3; D unclear. Per germline, CDR1 SGHDT and CDR2 YYEEEE. Trimming took 0 bases from V and 1 from J, leaving 12 bases between them. There are 16 residues in the CDR3. The CDR3 bases are TGTGCCAGCAGCTTGGCCGGAGCCCCCCGCACAGATACGCAGTATTTT. Encoded protein: CASSLAGAPRTDTQYF.

The chain carries TRBV12-3 or TRBV12-4 and TRBJ1-4; maybe TRBD1 (5 bases). V gave up 6 bases and J gave up 6 bases, with 11 bases separating them. CDR3 length: 13 residues. The CDR3 loop reads CASRGGLDEKLFF. DNA for the CDR3: TGTGCCAGCAGGGGGGGGTTGGATGAAAAACTGTTTTTT.

The V gene is TRBV24-1, the J gene TRBJ2-5, with a weak D call TRBD2 (5 bases). Germline CDR1 and CDR2: KGHDR and SFDVKD. This CDR3 is built from 13 residues. The V end was cut by 2 bases, the J end by 4 bases, with 7 bases between. This CDR3 reads CATSDWTRETQYF. The CDR3 nucleotides are TGTGCCACCAGTGATTGGACTCGAGAGACCCAGTACTTC.

The table lists this clone with a count of one. This rearrangement joins TRBV27 to TRBJ2-7, with D maybe TRBD2 (5 bases). This CDR3 is built from 11 residues. The germline V gene encodes CDR1 MNHEY and CDR2 SMNVEV (reference sequence). V was clipped by 8 bases and J by 3 bases, with 8 bases between them. CDR3 region: CASGSGYEQYF. The CDR3 DNA reads TGTGCCAGCGGGAGCGGCTACGAGCAGTACTTC.

The V call is TRBV7-3, the J call TRBJ2-1; 8 bases are a match to TRBD1. Germline CDR1 reads SGHTA; CDR2 reads FQGTGA. Trimming removed 4 bases from V and 0 bases from J; junction bases left unmatched: 2. The CDR3 is made up of 15 amino acids. The CDR3 here is CASSSTGDSYNEQFF. In nucleotides, the CDR3 is TGTGCCAGCAGCTCGACAGGGGACTCCTACAATGAGCAGTTCTTC.

The rearrangement links TRBV6-5 to TRBJ1-4; TRBD1 is a possible D gene (6 bases). Germline lookup yields CDR1 MNHEY and CDR2 SVGAGI. The CDR3 contains 15 residues. V was shortened by 0 bases and J by 10 bases, with 15 bases between the two germline ends. In DNA, the CDR3 is TGTGCCAGCAGTTACTCGAGGACAGCCCTTGGAAAACTGTTTTTT. This codes for CASSYSRTALGKLFF.

The rearrangement joins TRBV7-3 to TRBJ2-1, with a possible D match to TRBD2 (5 bases). CDR1 is SGHTA, CDR2 FQGTGA, per germline. The CDR3 covers 13 residues. Between the trimmed V and J ends, which lost 0 bases and 5 bases, there was a span of 5 bases. The CDR3 sequence: CASSLTSDNEQFF. CDR3 bases: TGTGCCAGCAGCTTAACTAGCGACAATGAGCAGTTCTTC. Looking up the rest from reference TRBV7-3 and TRBJ2-1 gives the full variable domain: GAGVSQTPSNKVTEKGKYVELRCDPISGHTALYWYRQSLGQGPEFLIYFQGTGAADDSGLPNDRFFAVRPEGSVSTLKIQRTERGDSAVYLCASSLTSDNEQFFGPGTRLTVL.

This clone occurred once. The V gene is TRBV11-3, the J gene TRBJ1-3; D is unclear. Germline V lookup: CDR1 SGHNT, CDR2 YENEEA. Trimming pared 1 base from V and 0 bases from J, leaving 4 bases between. This CDR3 contains 14 residues. The CDR3: CASSLGSSGNTIYF. The DNA for the CDR3 is TGTGCCAGCAGCTTAGGGAGCTCTGGAAACACCATATATTTT. Filled out from reference TRBV11-3 and TRBJ1-3, the complete variable domain reads EAGVVQSPRYKIIEKKQPVAFWCNPISGHNTLYWYLQNLGQGPELLIRYENEEAVDDSQLPKDRFSAERLKGVDSTLKIQPAELGDSAVYLCASSLGSSGNTIYFGEGSWLTVV.

V is TRBV6-5 and J is TRBJ2-7, with 12 bases lining up with TRBD1. The trim removed 8 bases at V and 5 bases at J, leaving 7 bases unmatched. The CDR3 length is 14 residues. CDR1 and CDR2 from the germline V gene are MNHEY and SVGAGI. CDR3 protein: CASAYGTGGDEQYF. CDR3 DNA: TGTGCCAGCGCTTACGGGACAGGGGGCGACGAGCAGTACTTC.

The CDR3 DNA sequence: TGTGCCAGCAACTCACACAGGCCCTACGAGCAGTACTTC. Amino acid sequence: CASNSHRPYEQYF. The chain has TRBV7-3 and TRBJ2-7; weak D call: TRBD1 (5 bases). The CDR3 has 13 residues. The germline V gene has CDR1 SGHTA and CDR2 FQGTGA. Trimming took off 7 bases at V and 2 bases at J, with 12 bases between the two ends.

Concerning this clone: This sample includes further DNA sequences coding for the same CDR3. This chain links TRBV19 with TRBJ1-6, with D tentatively TRBD1 (6 bases). Germline loops: CDR1 LNHDA, CDR2 SQIVND (reference sequence). V gave up 5 bases and J gave up 9 bases, with 11 bases separating them. This CDR3 comprises 13 residues. CDR3 nucleotide sequence: TGTGCCAGTAGTCAGGGGTTGGGTTCACCCCTCCACTTT. It specifies CASSQGLGSPLHF.

The chain carries TRBV30 and TRBJ2-7, with 7 bases aligning to TRBD1. Trimming cost V 3 bases and J 3 bases; bases outside gene matches: 8. There are 14 residues in the CDR3. Germline CDR1 is GTSNPN and CDR2 is SVGIG (reference sequence). CDR3 region: CAWSRDSSGYEQYF. CDR3 DNA sequence: TGTGCCTGGAGCCGGGACAGCTCTGGCTACGAGCAGTACTTC.

The chain couples TRBV15 to TRBJ2-3; D is unresolved. This CDR3 has 11 amino acids. Germline V lookup: CDR1 LNHNV, CDR2 YYDKDF (reference sequence). V gave up 8 bases and J gave up 5 bases, with 8 bases separating them. The CDR3 sequence is CATSAGDTQYF. DNA for the CDR3: TGTGCCACCTCGGCAGGAGATACGCAGTATTTT.

This clone has a single count. The rearrangement uses TRBV5-5 and TRBJ2-3; 8 nucleotides match TRBD2. Germline V gives CDR1 SGHKS, CDR2 YYEKEE (reference sequence). V lost 1 base, J lost 2 bases, and 9 bases stayed unmatched. The CDR3 has 17 residues. In DNA form, the CDR3 reads TGTGCCAGCAGCTTGCCCAAACTAGCGGAACTCACAGATACGCAGTATTTT. This gives the protein CASSLPKLAELTDTQYF.

The gene calls are TRBV3-1 (or the pseudogene TRBV3-2) and TRBJ1-1, with 8 nucleotides matching TRBD1. This CDR3 region has 15 residues. In germline, CDR1 is LGHDT, CDR2 YNNKEL (reference sequence). V shed 3 bases, J shed 0 bases, and the junction held 3 bases outside the gene matches. The CDR3 DNA reads as TGTGCCAGCAGCCAGGGACAGGACCTGAACACTGAAGCTTTCTTT. It codes for CASSQGQDLNTEAFF.

This clone has a handful of counts. The rearrangement uses TRBV6-2 or TRBV6-3 and TRBJ1-2, with 9 bases lining up with TRBD1. The CDR3 spans 14 residues. CDR1 and CDR2 (germline): MNHEY, SVGEGT. V dropped 2 bases and J dropped 6; count of bases not matched to a gene: 4. The CDR3 loop is CASSYLGQGHGYTF. In DNA, the CDR3 is TGTGCCAGCAGTTACCTGGGACAGGGTCATGGCTACACCTTC.